This T cell receptor beta chain was retrieved from a study of T-cell reconstitution after alpha-beta-depleted transplantation in children. The study, taken as a whole, reports: Surviving recipient T cells and thymic progenitors accounted for the high day-60 TCRbeta diversity observed in some patients. Newly produced T cells mostly provided counts and TCRbeta diversity after one year, as hyperexpanded clones declined. Alpha-beta T cells about two months after transplant reportedly derived from several hundred expanded graft clones.

V lost 1 base, J lost 3 bases, and 5 bases stayed unmatched. CDR3 length equals 16 residues. Germline values: CDR1 LNHNV, CDR2 YYDKDF (reference sequence). There are many counts of this clonotype. Its specificity is not known. Unique molecular identifiers were incorporated into the prepared TCRbeta library. MiXCR, run by TCRdb on the PCR reads, gives a single entry per CDR3 protein. The data hold about 29,000 distinct CDR3 sequences, with about 6.3% observed a single time. The chain employs TRBV15 and TRBJ2-7, with 11 bases identical to TRBD2. The sequence derives from a male patient aged 10-17 years who had a stem cell transplant for acute myeloid leukemia, so the T cells may come from the graft donor. Here the sequenced sample was PBMCs, mostly from graft donor cells, taken 180 days after TCRalphabeta/CD19-depleted stem cell transplant. The CDR3 spells CATSRGTGLAGYEQYF. In nucleotides, the CDR3 is TGTGCCACCAGCAGAGGCACCGGACTAGCGGGCTACGAGCAGTACTTC.